Sequencing of this T cell receptor beta chain was carried out in a study of blood T cell repertoires in COVID-19. Looking at the study overall: Nucleic acid was either cDNA or gDNA, and it came from T cells, B-cell-depleted T cells, or PBMCs.

Data came from immunoSEQ multiplex PCR; TCRdb stores just in-frame clones and leaves some out. The sample holds under 200,000 clones, around four fifths seen once. The Seattle site enrolled patients during active infection and followed them longitudinally. V was clipped by 7 bases and J by 2 bases, with 12 bases between them. This CDR3 has 13 amino acids. Germline values: CDR1 MDHEN, CDR2 SYDVKM. This receptor was identified in an elderly woman with COVID-19, enrolled during active disease. The source material was peripheral blood. The V call is TRBV28, the J call TRBJ2-7; D perhaps matches TRBD1 (5 bases). Here the CDR3 reads CASTSGRAYEQYF. CDR3 DNA sequence: TGTGCCAGCACCTCGGGCAGGGCCTACGAGCAGTACTTC.